Shown below are 20 T cell receptor beta chains from a single sample sequenced in a study of sequential checkpoint blockade in melanoma. As to treatment: randomized to nivolumab then ipilimumab (arm A) or the reverse (arm B). TCRdb keeps only in-frame clones here, not all; method: immunoSEQ multiplex PCR. Of about 22,000 clones in the sample, about two thirds were seen once. The sample in question was CD8+ T cells sorted from blood (inferred from file names), obtained from a patient given nivolumab and ipilimumab in sequence. The origin of the receptors is a human donor with melanoma.

The chain couples TRBV28 to TRBJ1-4; D perhaps matches TRBD1 (5 bases). The germline V gene has CDR1 MDHEN and CDR2 SYDVKM. V lost 5 bases to trimming and J lost 8 bases, with 15 bases between them. The CDR3 consists of 14 residues. The CDR3 spells CASSSLGGTEKLFF. The CDR3 nucleotides read TGTGCCAGCAGTAGCTTGGGGGGGACCGAAAAACTGTTTTTT.

This clone was seen many times. The gene calls are TRBV6-5 and TRBJ2-7; 8 bases match TRBD1. In germline, CDR1 is MNHEY, CDR2 SVGAGI. The CDR3 totals 11 residues. The V segment lost 8 bases and the J segment 3 bases; nucleotides outside the gene matches: 0. The CDR3 protein is CASGQGYEQYF. As DNA, the CDR3 is TGTGCCAGCGGACAGGGCTACGAGCAGTACTTC.

V usage is TRBV28 and J usage is TRBJ1-2; D is unclear. V was trimmed by 3 bases and J by 10 bases, leaving 12 bases between them. Germline CDR1 MDHEN, CDR2 SYDVKM. The CDR3 is 12 residues long. CDR3 sequence reads: CASSFFGLLYTF. CDR3 DNA: TGTGCCAGCAGTTTTTTTGGGCTACTCTACACCTTC.

In this sample, this clone turned up once. The chain uses TRBV11-2 and TRBJ1-1; TRBD1 is a possible D gene (6 bases). V was shortened by 2 bases and J by 0 bases, with 7 bases between the two germline ends. Germline V gives CDR1 SGHAT, CDR2 FQNNGV. The CDR3 loop spans 14 amino acids. The CDR3 DNA sequence: TGTGCCAGCAGCTTAACAGGGATGAACACTGAAGCTTTCTTT. Its translation is CASSLTGMNTEAFF.

V and J are TRBV27 and TRBJ1-1; D remains unclear. The ends were cut back, 6 bases at V and 3 bases at J, with 14 bases in the middle. CDR3 length equals 14 residues. CDR1 is MNHEY, CDR2 SMNVEV, per germline (reference sequence). In DNA form, the CDR3 reads TGTGCCAGCAGGCAATTCAGGTGGGACACTGAAGCTTTCTTT. This sequence encodes CASRQFRWDTEAFF.

The rearrangement joins TRBV5-4 to TRBJ2-7, with D unclear. CDR3 size: 13 residues. The germline V gene encodes CDR1 SGHNT and CDR2 YYREEE (reference sequence). V lost 0 bases and J 2 bases, leaving 6 bases between the germline ends. The CDR3: CASSLGFTYEQYF. CDR3 DNA sequence: TGTGCCAGCAGCTTGGGTTTTACCTACGAGCAGTACTTC.

This sequence joins TRBV6-6 and TRBJ2-2, with D uncertain. V was trimmed by 11 bases and J by 6 bases, leaving 10 bases between them. CDR3 length: 11 residues. Germline loops: CDR1 MNHNY, CDR2 SVGAGI (reference sequence). The CDR3 DNA is TGTGCCTGTTACGAGGCCGGGGAGCTGTTTTTT. It specifies CACYEAGELFF.

The genes are TRBV2 and TRBJ1-4; D remains unclear. The V end was cut by 8 bases, the J end by 4 bases, with 11 bases between. In germline, CDR1 is SNHLY, CDR2 FYNNEI. This CDR3 is 13 amino acids long. CDR3 nucleotide sequence: TGTGCCAGCGTAGACGGAGTTAATGAAAAACTGTTTTTT. This encodes CASVDGVNEKLFF.

This clone rates as large. The rearrangement joins TRBV27 to TRBJ2-3; 8 bases are shared with TRBD1. V lost 5 bases to trimming and J lost 3 bases; unmatched junction nucleotides: 7. The CDR3 runs to 15 residues. Germline-derived CDR1 and CDR2 are MNHEY and SMNVEV (reference sequence). The CDR3 nucleotides read TGTGCCAGCAGTCTACGACAGGGGTCAACAGATACGCAGTATTTT. It translates to CASSLRQGSTDTQYF.

This clone was seen once. V and J are TRBV27 and TRBJ2-3; D is ambiguous. The CDR3 is made up of 16 amino acids. Germline V gene data show CDR1 as MNHEY and CDR2 as SMNVEV (reference sequence). V was trimmed by 7 bases and J by 1 base, leaving 18 bases between them. The CDR3 nucleotides read TGTGCCAGCACACACCGGCAGGCTTCTGGCACAGATACGCAGTATTTT. The encoded protein is CASTHRQASGTDTQYF.

By frequency in the sample, this clone is medium-sized. The chain links TRBV18 to TRBJ1-1; possibly TRBD1 for D (5 bases). This CDR3 has 15 amino acids. With 0 bases removed from V and 2 bases from J, the gap between germline ends came to 10 bases. CDR1 and CDR2 (germline): KGHSH, LQKENI. The CDR3 sequence: CASSPPLGLNTEAFF. In DNA, the CDR3 is TGTGCCAGCTCACCACCCTTGGGGCTAAACACTGAAGCTTTCTTT.

The chain joins TRBV27 to TRBJ1-6; D perhaps matches TRBD1 (5 bases). V shed 5 bases and J shed 9 bases, with 8 bases lying between them. The CDR3 is 12 amino acids. Germline values: CDR1 MNHEY, CDR2 SMNVEV (reference sequence). CDR3 bases: TGTGCCAGCAGTGAAAGGGGTTCACCCCTCCACTTT. It encodes CASSERGSPLHF.

V gene TRBV2 combines with J gene TRBJ2-7; TRBD1 matches at 7 bases. CDR1 and CDR2 (germline): SNHLY, FYNNEI. The CDR3 totals 13 residues. V shed 4 bases and J 2 bases; nucleotides not matched to a gene: 2. CDR3 coding DNA: TGTGCCAGCAGTGGGGACAGAGCCTACGAGCAGTACTTC. Residues: CASSGDRAYEQYF.

The rearrangement joins TRBV5-5 to TRBJ2-5, with D hard to call. The V gene lost 6 bases and the J gene lost 6 bases, with 12 bases spanning the gap. Germline CDR1 SGHKS, CDR2 YYEKEE (reference sequence). This CDR3 is 12 amino acids long. In nucleotides, the CDR3 is TGTGCCAGCAACCACCAGGAACAGACCCAGTACTTC. It encodes CASNHQEQTQYF.

This clone appeared once. The chain couples TRBV9 to TRBJ1-3, with D uncertain. The CDR3 has 16 amino acids. Looked up from germline, CDR1 is SGDLS and CDR2 is YYNGEE. V was cut by 0 bases and J by 0 bases, with 10 bases left in between. The CDR3 spells CASSVDAVSSGNTIYF. The CDR3 nucleotides are TGTGCCAGCAGCGTAGATGCGGTAAGCTCTGGAAACACCATATATTTT.

The genes are TRBV5-4 and TRBJ2-2; D is unresolved. The CDR3 covers 12 residues. Germline CDR1 SGHNT, CDR2 YYREEE (reference sequence). V lost 4 bases, J lost 3 bases, and 4 bases lay in between. DNA for the CDR3: TGTGCCAGCAGCCTTGACACCGGGGAGCTGTTTTTT. This codes for CASSLDTGELFF.

This clone occurred a few times. This chain uses TRBV4-3 with TRBJ1-2; D unclear. CDR3 length equals 14 residues. V was cut by 0 bases and J by 8 bases, with 13 bases left in between. Germline lookup yields CDR1 LGHNA and CDR2 YSLEER. CDR3 in amino acids: CASSQEGGSRGYTF. The DNA for the CDR3 is TGCGCCAGCAGCCAAGAAGGCGGCAGTCGGGGCTACACCTTC.

The CDR3 here is CASSVWGGHTEAFF. The CDR3 DNA sequence: TGTGCCAGCAGTGTTTGGGGGGGCCACACTGAAGCTTTCTTT. This rearrangement joins TRBV6-4 to TRBJ1-1; weak D call: TRBD1 (6 bases). This CDR3 has 14 residues. V lost 4 bases and J lost 3, with 12 bases in between. Germline CDR1 is MRHNA and CDR2 is SNTAGT.

J is TRBJ1-5 and V is TRBV6-6; a possible D gene is TRBD1 (5 bases). V gave up 6 bases and J gave up 6 bases, with 15 bases separating them. The CDR3 covers 14 residues. Germline CDR1 reads MNHNY; CDR2 reads SVGAGI (reference sequence). The CDR3 region is CASRGQGPRQPQHF. The CDR3 DNA follows: TGTGCCAGCAGGGGCCAGGGCCCCCGTCAGCCCCAGCATTTT.

The chain's CDR3 is CASSLVVGANYGYTF. The CDR3 bases are TGTGCCAGCAGCTTAGTAGTGGGAGCTAACTATGGCTACACCTTC. The rearrangement uses TRBV7-9 and TRBJ1-2; D unclear. The CDR3 contains 15 residues. The germline gives CDR1 SEHNR, CDR2 FQNEAQ (reference sequence). V lost 1 base and J lost 0, with 9 bases in between.